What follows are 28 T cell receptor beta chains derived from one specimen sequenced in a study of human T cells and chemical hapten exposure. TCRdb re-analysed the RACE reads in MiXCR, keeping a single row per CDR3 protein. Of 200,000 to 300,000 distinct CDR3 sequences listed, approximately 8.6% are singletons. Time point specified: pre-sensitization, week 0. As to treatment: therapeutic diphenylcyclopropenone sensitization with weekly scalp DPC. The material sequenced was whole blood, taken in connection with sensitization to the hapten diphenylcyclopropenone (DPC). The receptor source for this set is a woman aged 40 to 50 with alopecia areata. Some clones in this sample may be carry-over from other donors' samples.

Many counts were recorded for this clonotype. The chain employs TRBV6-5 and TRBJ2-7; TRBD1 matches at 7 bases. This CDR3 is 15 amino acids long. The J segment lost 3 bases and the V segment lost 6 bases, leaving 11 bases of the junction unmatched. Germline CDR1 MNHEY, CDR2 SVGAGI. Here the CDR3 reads CASRTDRARVYEQYF. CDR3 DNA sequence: TGTGCCAGCAGAACAGACAGGGCCCGGGTCTACGAGCAGTACTTC.

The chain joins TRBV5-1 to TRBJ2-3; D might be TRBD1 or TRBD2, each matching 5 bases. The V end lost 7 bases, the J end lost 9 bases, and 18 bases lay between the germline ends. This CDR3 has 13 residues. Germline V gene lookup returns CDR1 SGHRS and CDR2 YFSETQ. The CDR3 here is CASARQRPSTQYF. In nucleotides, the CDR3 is TGCGCCAGCGCTCGACAGCGCCCTAGCACGCAGTATTTT.

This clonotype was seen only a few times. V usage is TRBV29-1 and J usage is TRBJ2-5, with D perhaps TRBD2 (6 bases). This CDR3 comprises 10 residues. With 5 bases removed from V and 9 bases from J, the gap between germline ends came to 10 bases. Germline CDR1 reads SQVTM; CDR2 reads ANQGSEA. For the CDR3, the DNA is TGCAGCGTTATAGGGGAGGCCCAGTACTTC. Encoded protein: CSVIGEAQYF.

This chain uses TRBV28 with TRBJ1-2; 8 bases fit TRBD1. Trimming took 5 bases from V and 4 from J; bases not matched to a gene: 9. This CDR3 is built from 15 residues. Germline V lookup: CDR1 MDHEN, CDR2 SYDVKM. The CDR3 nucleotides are TGTGCCAGCAGTCTAACCCAGGACAGGGTCTATGGCTACACCTTC. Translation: CASSLTQDRVYGYTF.

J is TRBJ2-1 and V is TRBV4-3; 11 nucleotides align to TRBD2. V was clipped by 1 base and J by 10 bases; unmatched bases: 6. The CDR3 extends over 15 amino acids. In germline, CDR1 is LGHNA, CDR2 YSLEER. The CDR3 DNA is TGCGCCAGCAGCCAAGGGACTAGCGGGCCTCGGGAGCAGTTCTTC. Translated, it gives CASSQGTSGPREQFF.

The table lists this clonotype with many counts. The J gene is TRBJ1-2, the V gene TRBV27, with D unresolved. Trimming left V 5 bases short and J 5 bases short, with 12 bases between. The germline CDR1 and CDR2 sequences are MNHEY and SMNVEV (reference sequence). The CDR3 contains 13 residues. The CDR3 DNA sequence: TGTGCCAGCAGTCAATTAGGTTTATATGGCTACACCTTC. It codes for CASSQLGLYGYTF.

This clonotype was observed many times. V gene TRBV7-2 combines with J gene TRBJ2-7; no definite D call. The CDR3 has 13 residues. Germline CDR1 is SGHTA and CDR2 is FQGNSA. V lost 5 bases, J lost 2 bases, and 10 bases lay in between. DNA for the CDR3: TGTGCCAGCAGCCCCGGCGGTCCCTACGAGCAGTACTTC. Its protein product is CASSPGGPYEQYF.

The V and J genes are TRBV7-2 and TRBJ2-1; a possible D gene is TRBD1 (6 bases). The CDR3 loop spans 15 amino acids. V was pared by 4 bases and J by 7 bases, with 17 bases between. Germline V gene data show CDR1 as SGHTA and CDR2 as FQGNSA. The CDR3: CASSSTTGLWNEQFF. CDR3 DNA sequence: TGTGCCAGCAGCTCAACTACAGGGTTATGGAATGAGCAGTTCTTC.

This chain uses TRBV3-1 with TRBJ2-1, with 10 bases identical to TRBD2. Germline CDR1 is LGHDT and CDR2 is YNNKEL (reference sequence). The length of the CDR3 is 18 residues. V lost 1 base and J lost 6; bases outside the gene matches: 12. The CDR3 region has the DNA TGTGCCAGCAGCCAAGCCTCATTTAGGCTAGCGGGAGTCAATGAGCAGTTCTTC. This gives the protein CASSQASFRLAGVNEQFF.

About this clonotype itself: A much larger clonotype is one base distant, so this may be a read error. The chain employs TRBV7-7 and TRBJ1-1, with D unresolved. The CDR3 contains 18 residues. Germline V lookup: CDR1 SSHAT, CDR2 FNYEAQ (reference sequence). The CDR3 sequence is CASSSLPPARRLNTEAFF. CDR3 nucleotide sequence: TGTGCTAGCAGCTCCTTGCCTCCTGCGCGCCGGCTGAACACTGAAGCTTTCTTT.

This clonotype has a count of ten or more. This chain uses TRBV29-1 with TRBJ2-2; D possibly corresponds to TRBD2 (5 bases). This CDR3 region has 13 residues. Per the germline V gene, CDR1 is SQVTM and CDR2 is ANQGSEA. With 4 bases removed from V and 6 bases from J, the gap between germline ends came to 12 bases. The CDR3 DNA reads TGCAGCGTTGCCGGGGATATCGCCGGGGAGCTGTTTTTT. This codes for CSVAGDIAGELFF.

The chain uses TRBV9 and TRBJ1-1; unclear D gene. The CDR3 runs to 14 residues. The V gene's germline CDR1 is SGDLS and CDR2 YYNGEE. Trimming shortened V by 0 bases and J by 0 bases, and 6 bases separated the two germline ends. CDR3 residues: CASSVEAMNTEAFF. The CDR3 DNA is TGTGCCAGCAGCGTAGAGGCCATGAACACTGAAGCTTTCTTT.

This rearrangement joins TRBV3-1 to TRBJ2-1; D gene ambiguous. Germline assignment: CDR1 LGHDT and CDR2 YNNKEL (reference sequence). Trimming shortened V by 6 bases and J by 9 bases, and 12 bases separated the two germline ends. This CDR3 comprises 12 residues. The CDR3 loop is CASSPDPREQFF. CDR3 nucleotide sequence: TGTGCCAGCAGTCCAGACCCCCGTGAGCAGTTCTTC.

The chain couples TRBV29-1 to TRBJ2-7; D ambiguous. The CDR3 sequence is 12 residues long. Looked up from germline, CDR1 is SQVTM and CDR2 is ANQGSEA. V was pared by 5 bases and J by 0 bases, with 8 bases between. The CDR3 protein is CSVYGSSYEQYF. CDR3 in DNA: TGCAGCGTTTATGGGTCCTCCTACGAGCAGTACTTC.

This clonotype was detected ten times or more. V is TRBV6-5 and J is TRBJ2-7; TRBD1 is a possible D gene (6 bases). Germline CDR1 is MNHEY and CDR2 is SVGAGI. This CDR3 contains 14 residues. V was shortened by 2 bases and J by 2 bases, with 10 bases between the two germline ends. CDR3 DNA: TGTGCCAGCAGTTACGGCAGGGGTCCCTACGAGCAGTACTTC. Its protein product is CASSYGRGPYEQYF.

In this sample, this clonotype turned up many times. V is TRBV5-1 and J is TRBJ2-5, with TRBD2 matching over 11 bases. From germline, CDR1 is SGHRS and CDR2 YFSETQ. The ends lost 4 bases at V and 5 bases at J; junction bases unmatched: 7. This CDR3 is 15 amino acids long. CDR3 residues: CASSTGTSGPETQYF. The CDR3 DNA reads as TGCGCCAGCAGCACGGGGACTAGCGGCCCGGAGACCCAGTACTTC.

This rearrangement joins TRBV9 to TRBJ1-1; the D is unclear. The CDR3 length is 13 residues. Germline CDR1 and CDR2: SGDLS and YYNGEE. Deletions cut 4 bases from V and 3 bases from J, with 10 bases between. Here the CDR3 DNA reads TGTGCCAGCAGCTCCGGTCCCTACACTGAAGCTTTCTTT. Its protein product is CASSSGPYTEAFF.

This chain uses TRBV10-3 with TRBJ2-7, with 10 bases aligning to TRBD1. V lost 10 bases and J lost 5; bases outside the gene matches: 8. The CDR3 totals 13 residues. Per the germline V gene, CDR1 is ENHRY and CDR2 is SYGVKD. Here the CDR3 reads CATVGQGWDEQYF. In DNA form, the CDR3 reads TGTGCCACCGTGGGACAGGGGTGGGACGAGCAGTACTTC.

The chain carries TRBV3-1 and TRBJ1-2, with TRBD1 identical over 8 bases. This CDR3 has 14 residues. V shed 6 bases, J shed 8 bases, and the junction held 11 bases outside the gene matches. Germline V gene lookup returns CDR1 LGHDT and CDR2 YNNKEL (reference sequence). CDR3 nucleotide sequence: TGTGCCAGCAGAAAGCAGGGGGCTAACGGGGGCTACACCTTC. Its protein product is CASRKQGANGGYTF.

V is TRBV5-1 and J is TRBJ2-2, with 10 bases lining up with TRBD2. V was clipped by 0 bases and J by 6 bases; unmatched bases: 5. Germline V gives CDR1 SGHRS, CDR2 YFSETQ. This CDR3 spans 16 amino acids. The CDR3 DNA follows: TGCGCCAGCAGCTTGGGACTAGCGGGTTTATCCGGGGAGCTGTTTTTT. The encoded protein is CASSLGLAGLSGELFF. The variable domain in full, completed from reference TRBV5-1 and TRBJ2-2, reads KAGVTQTPRYLIKTRGQQVTLSCSPISGHRSVSWYQQTPGQGLQFLFEYFSETQRNKGNFPGRFSGRQFSNSRSEMNVSTLELGDSALYLCASSLGLAGLSGELFFGEGSRLTVL.

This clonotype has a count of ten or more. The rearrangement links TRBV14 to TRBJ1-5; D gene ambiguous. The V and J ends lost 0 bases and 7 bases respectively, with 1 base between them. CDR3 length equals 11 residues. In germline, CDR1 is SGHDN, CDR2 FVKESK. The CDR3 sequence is CASSQEQPQHF. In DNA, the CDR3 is TGTGCCAGCAGCCAAGAGCAGCCCCAGCATTTT.

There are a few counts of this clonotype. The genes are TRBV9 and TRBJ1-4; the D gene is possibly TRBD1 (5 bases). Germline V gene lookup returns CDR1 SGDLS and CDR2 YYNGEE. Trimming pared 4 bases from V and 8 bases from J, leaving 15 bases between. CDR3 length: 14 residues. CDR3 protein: CASSKGQAGEKLFF. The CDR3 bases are TGTGCCAGCAGCAAGGGGCAGGCTGGCGAAAAACTGTTTTTT.

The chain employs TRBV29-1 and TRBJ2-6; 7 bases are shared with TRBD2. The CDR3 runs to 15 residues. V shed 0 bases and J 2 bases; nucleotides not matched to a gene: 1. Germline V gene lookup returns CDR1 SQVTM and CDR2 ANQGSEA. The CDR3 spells CSVEDRGAGANVLTF. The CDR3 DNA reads TGCAGCGTTGAAGATCGGGGGGCTGGGGCCAACGTCCTGACTTTC.

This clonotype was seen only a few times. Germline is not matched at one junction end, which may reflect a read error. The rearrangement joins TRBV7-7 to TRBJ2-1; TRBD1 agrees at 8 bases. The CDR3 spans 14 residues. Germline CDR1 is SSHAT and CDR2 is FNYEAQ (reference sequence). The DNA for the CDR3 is TGTGCTAGCAGCGTGCGACAGGGGCTAAATGAGCAGTTCTTC. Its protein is CASSVRQGLNEQFF.

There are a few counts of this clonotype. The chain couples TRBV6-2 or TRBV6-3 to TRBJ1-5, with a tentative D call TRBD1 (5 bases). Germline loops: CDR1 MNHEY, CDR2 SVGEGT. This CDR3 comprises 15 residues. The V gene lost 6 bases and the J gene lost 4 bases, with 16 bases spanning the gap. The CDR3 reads CASRILGSGNQPQHF. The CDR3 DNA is TGTGCCAGCAGGATCCTGGGGTCAGGGAATCAGCCCCAGCATTTT.

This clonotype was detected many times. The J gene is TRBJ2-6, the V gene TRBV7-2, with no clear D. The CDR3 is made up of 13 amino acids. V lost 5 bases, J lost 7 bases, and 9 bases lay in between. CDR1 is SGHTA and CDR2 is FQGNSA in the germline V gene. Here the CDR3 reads CASSRDGANVLTF. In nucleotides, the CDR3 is TGTGCCAGCAGCCGCGACGGCGCCAACGTCCTGACTTTC.

In DNA, the CDR3 is TGTGCCAGTAGAAGCGACAGGGTCATAACACGCAATGAGCAGTTCTTC. This sequence encodes CASRSDRVITRNEQFF. This chain connects TRBV19 to TRBJ2-1; 7 nucleotides agree with TRBD1. The germline CDR1 and CDR2 sequences are LNHDA and SQIVND (reference sequence). V shed 6 bases and J 6 bases; nucleotides not matched to a gene: 14. The CDR3 loop spans 16 amino acids.

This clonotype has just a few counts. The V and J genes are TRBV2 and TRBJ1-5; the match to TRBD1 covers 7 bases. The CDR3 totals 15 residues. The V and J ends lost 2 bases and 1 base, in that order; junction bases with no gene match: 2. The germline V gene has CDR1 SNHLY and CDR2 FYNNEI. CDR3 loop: CASSEQGGSNQPQHF. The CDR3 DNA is TGTGCCAGCAGTGAACAGGGGGGAAGCAATCAGCCCCAGCATTTT.